Presented here are 18 T cell receptor beta chains from one specimen sequenced in a study of beta chain features in type 1 diabetes. All of the isolated RNA was reverse transcribed, so expressed TCRB transcripts were sequenced. Using immunoSEQ multiplex PCR, the repertoire was profiled, and TCRdb retains in-frame clones only, with some absent. The table includes roughly 40,000 clones, roughly 50% detected once. Source material: central memory CD4+ T cells from blood. The receptors shown here come from a woman in her late teens or twenties in good health.

This sequence joins TRBV30 and TRBJ1-2; 7 bases fit TRBD1. The CDR3 consists of 12 residues. Germline CDR1 is GTSNPN and CDR2 is SVGIG (reference sequence). The ends lost 3 bases at V and 3 bases at J; junction bases unmatched: 1. The DNA for the CDR3 is TGTGCCTGGAGGCAGGGGGACTATGGCTACACCTTC. Its translation: CAWRQGDYGYTF.

The V call is TRBV9, the J call TRBJ2-3, with 8 bases identical to TRBD2. After removal of 2 bases from V and 0 bases from J, the junction contained 2 bases not matched to a gene. CDR1 and CDR2 from the germline V gene are SGDLS and YYNGEE. CDR3 length: 15 amino acids. CDR3 loop: CASSVSGASTDTQYF. CDR3 DNA sequence: TGTGCCAGCAGCGTTAGCGGGGCTAGCACAGATACGCAGTATTTT.

J is TRBJ2-5 and V is TRBV7-2; no clear D gene. Between the trimmed V and J ends, which lost 3 bases and 3 bases, there was a span of 5 bases. The CDR3 consists of 12 residues. CDR1 SGHTA and CDR2 FQGNSA come from the germline V gene. The CDR3 reads CASSLRKETQYF. As DNA, the CDR3 is TGTGCCAGCAGCTTGCGGAAAGAGACCCAGTACTTC.

The J gene is TRBJ2-3, the V gene TRBV14; D gene uncertain. V dropped 5 bases and J dropped 0 bases, with 12 bases sitting between them. The CDR3 has 15 residues. Germline V gene lookup returns CDR1 SGHDN and CDR2 FVKESK. The CDR3 DNA reads as TGTGCCAGCAGCTCCCGGGTCTCTAGCACAGATACGCAGTATTTT. Translation gives CASSSRVSSTDTQYF.

The gene calls are TRBV30 and TRBJ1-2; D might be TRBD1 (6 bases). The CDR3 consists of 13 residues. V lost 7 bases, J lost 4 bases, and 16 bases lay in between. Germline V lookup: CDR1 GTSNPN, CDR2 SVGIG (reference sequence). CDR3 sequence (DNA): TGTGCCTCACGAACAGGGACGGGCTATGGCTACACCTTC. Translating gives CASRTGTGYGYTF.

This clone appeared a single time. The J gene is TRBJ1-3, the V gene TRBV10-3, with 8 positions matching TRBD1. This CDR3 contains 13 residues. Germline V gene sequence: CDR1 ENHRY, CDR2 SYGVKD. After removal of 7 bases from V and 4 bases from J, the junction contained 3 bases not matched to a gene. CDR3 nucleotides: TGTGCCATCAAGGACAGGGTCGGAAACACCATATATTTT. This encodes CAIKDRVGNTIYF.

The CDR3 DNA reads TGCGCCAGCTCCGACAGGCTGGGCACTGAAGCTTTCTTT. Translated: CASSDRLGTEAFF. V and J are TRBV10-1 and TRBJ1-1; the D gene is possibly TRBD1 (6 bases). CDR1 is WNHNN, CDR2 SYGVQD, per germline (reference sequence). The CDR3 sequence is 13 residues long. Trimming took off 8 bases at V and 4 bases at J, with 14 bases between the two ends.

The V call is TRBV4-2, the J call TRBJ1-1; D gene unclear. The CDR3 loop spans 17 amino acids. V was clipped by 6 bases and J by 2 bases, with 22 bases between them. Germline values: CDR1 LGHNA, CDR2 YNFKEQ. As DNA, the CDR3 is TGTGCCAGCAGGCTTGATTGGGCCTCCACCTCCAACACTGAAGCTTTCTTT. Protein: CASRLDWASTSNTEAFF.

The J gene is TRBJ1-2, the V gene TRBV7-6; 7 positions agree with TRBD1. Germline V gives CDR1 SGHVS, CDR2 FNYEAQ. Trimming cost V 4 bases and J 4 bases; bases outside gene matches: 6. CDR3 length: 14 residues. The CDR3 DNA sequence: TGTGCCAGCAGCTCGTCTGCAGGGGGCTATGGCTACACCTTC. Translated: CASSSSAGGYGYTF.

CDR3 in amino acids: CSVAQGASNYGYTF. The CDR3 DNA is TGCAGCGTTGCTCAGGGGGCTTCTAACTATGGCTACACCTTC. This chain uses TRBV29-1 with TRBJ1-2, with TRBD1 matching 8 bases. The V segment lost 4 bases and the J segment 0 bases; nucleotides outside the gene matches: 4. Germline CDR1 is SQVTM and CDR2 is ANQGSEA. The CDR3 sequence is 14 residues long. The entire variable domain, with the rest obtained from reference TRBV29-1 and TRBJ1-2, is as follows: SAVISQKPSRDICQRGTSLTIQCQVDSQVTMMFWYRQQPGQSLTLIATANQGSEATYESGFVIDKFPISRPNLTFSTLTVSNMSPEDSSIYLCSVAQGASNYGYTFGSGTRLTVV.

V is TRBV27 and J is TRBJ1-1; the match to TRBD1 covers 7 bases. Germline V gives CDR1 MNHEY, CDR2 SMNVEV (reference sequence). The length of the CDR3 is 14 residues. The J segment lost 5 bases and the V segment lost 7 bases, leaving 10 bases of the junction unmatched. The CDR3: CASILRQGGTEAFF. The CDR3 DNA reads TGTGCCAGCATCCTCAGACAGGGTGGGACTGAAGCTTTCTTT.

This chain connects TRBV6-6 to TRBJ2-2, with D unresolved. Germline V gene lookup returns CDR1 MNHNY and CDR2 SVGAGI (reference sequence). The CDR3 is made up of 15 amino acids. The V and J ends lost 6 bases and 0 bases respectively, with 11 bases between them. CDR3 amino acids: CASSPNRANTGELFF. CDR3 sequence (DNA): TGTGCCAGCAGCCCTAACCGAGCGAACACCGGGGAGCTGTTTTTT.

The chain has TRBV11-1 and TRBJ1-1; D call uncertain. The length of the CDR3 is 13 residues. Between the trimmed V and J ends, which lost 3 bases and 4 bases, there was a span of 9 bases. Germline-derived CDR1 and CDR2 are SGHAT and FQDESV (reference sequence). CDR3 in amino acids: CASSFGRLTEAFF. CDR3 DNA sequence: TGTGCCAGCAGCTTTGGCAGGCTCACTGAAGCTTTCTTT.

Only a few counts were recorded for this clone. The junction does not match germline at one end; this may be a read error. V and J are TRBV6-5 and TRBJ1-5; TRBD1 agrees at 8 bases. This CDR3 has 15 residues. The germline gives CDR1 MNHEY, CDR2 SVGAGI. The CDR3 here is CASKWDPGGNQPQHF. The CDR3 DNA follows: TGTGCCAGCAAATGGGACCCAGGGGGCAACCAGCCCCAGCATTTT.

The table lists this clone with a count of one. The J gene is TRBJ2-6, the V gene TRBV11-2; 7 nucleotides align to TRBD1. This CDR3 has 17 amino acids. CDR1 SGHAT and CDR2 FQNNGV come from the germline V gene. J gave up 11 bases and V 0 bases, and 13 bases lay outside the gene matches. DNA for the CDR3: TGTGCCAGCAGCTTAGAATTCGGACAGGTCAAGGGGCACGTCCTGACTTTC. Translation: CASSLEFGQVKGHVLTF.

This clone showed up just a few times. The chain couples TRBV6-5 to TRBJ1-2; 11 bases agree with TRBD1. Germline V gene sequence: CDR1 MNHEY, CDR2 SVGAGI. The CDR3 totals 15 residues. V shed 6 bases and J 2 bases; nucleotides not matched to a gene: 5. The CDR3 loop reads CASRDRGQWNYGYTF. CDR3 DNA: TGTGCCAGCAGGGACAGGGGGCAATGGAACTATGGCTACACCTTC.

This clone occurred once. The chain carries TRBV7-9 and TRBJ2-5; 9 bases are shared with TRBD2. The CDR3 has 15 amino acids. Trimming at V came to 1 base and at J to 5 bases, leaving 5 bases not matched to a gene. Germline values: CDR1 SEHNR, CDR2 FQNEAQ (reference sequence). In DNA, the CDR3 is TGTGCCAGCAGCTTAGAAGCGGGAGGATGGGAGACCCAGTACTTC. This translates into CASSLEAGGWETQYF.

This clone showed up just a few times. The chain joins TRBV30 to TRBJ1-1; D is perhaps TRBD1 (5 bases). CDR1 and CDR2 from the germline V gene are GTSNPN and SVGIG (reference sequence). CDR3 length equals 13 residues. Trimming cost V 3 bases and J 4 bases, with 12 bases left between them. CDR3 sequence (DNA): TGTGCCTGGAGAATGCGGGGGACCACTGAAGCTTTCTTT. It codes for CAWRMRGTTEAFF.